This is a list of T cell receptor beta chains from one sample in a study of blood T cells in healthy people across ages. Each CDR3 protein is one row after TCRdb ran MiXCR on the 5' RACE reads. The sample lists roughly 1,800,000 distinct CDR3 sequences; roughly 50% were seen once. Sequenced input: blood. The receptors come from a woman aged 40 to 50 in good health. The CDR3 runs from the conserved cysteine through the conserved F or W. The order of the fields is clone size, D gene, J gene, V gene, CDR3 DNA, CDR3 protein. D genes are given only for firm matches. For some rows the clone size is stated as once, few or many, or as a class when expanded; others skip it.

abundance: NA
d_gene: NA
j_gene: TRBJ1-5
v_gene: TRBV7-9
CDR3nt: TGTGCCAGCAGCTTAGTGTCGCAGGATCAGCCCCAGCATTTT
CDR3aa: CASSLVSQDQPQHF

abundance: once
d_gene: NA
j_gene: TRBJ2-5
v_gene: TRBV20-1
CDR3nt: TGCAGTGCCCCGGTCCGGCCGTGGGGTTTCCAAGAGACCCAGTACTTC
CDR3aa: CSAPVRPWGFQETQYF

abundance: NA
d_gene: TRBD2
j_gene: TRBJ2-4
v_gene: TRBV5-1
CDR3nt: TGCGCCAGCATTACGGCAATTGGGGGGGACCCTCTAGCCAAAAACATTCAGTACTTC
CDR3aa: CASITAIGGDPLAKNIQYF

abundance: NA
d_gene: TRBD2
j_gene: TRBJ2-1
v_gene: TRBV6-2/TRBV6-3
CDR3nt: TGTGCCAGCTTGCGGGCAGCGGGGGGTGTCTACAATGAGCAGTTCTTC
CDR3aa: CASLRAAGGVYNEQFF

abundance: NA
d_gene: NA
j_gene: TRBJ2-5
v_gene: TRBV28
CDR3nt: TGTGTCAGCAGCTCCGGTACTTGGGAGCAGTACTTC
CDR3aa: CVSSSGTWEQYF

abundance: NA
d_gene: NA
j_gene: TRBJ1-5
v_gene: TRBV6-5
CDR3nt: TGTGCCAGCAGTCCGGACAGCCTTAATCAGCCCCAGCATTTT
CDR3aa: CASSPDSLNQPQHF

abundance: NA
d_gene: NA
j_gene: TRBJ1-2
v_gene: TRBV13
CDR3nt: TGTGCCAGCAGCGCCCGCCCGACAGGCAACTATGGCTACACCTTC
CDR3aa: CASSARPTGNYGYTF

abundance: few
d_gene: TRBD2
j_gene: TRBJ2-1
v_gene: TRBV7-8
CDR3nt: TGTGCCAGCAGCTTAGCCCAAGCGGGGTATTCCTACAATGAGCAGTTCTTC
CDR3aa: CASSLAQAGYSYNEQFF

abundance: NA
d_gene: TRBD2
j_gene: TRBJ2-1
v_gene: TRBV6-5
CDR3nt: TGTGCCAGCAGTTACCGGACTAGCGGGGGGAAAAATGAGCAGTTCTTC
CDR3aa: CASSYRTSGGKNEQFF

abundance: NA
d_gene: NA
j_gene: TRBJ2-5
v_gene: TRBV5-6
CDR3nt: TGTGCCAGCAGCTTGGCCCCTGGGATGCAAGAGACCCAGTACTTC
CDR3aa: CASSLAPGMQETQYF

abundance: NA
d_gene: TRBD1
j_gene: TRBJ2-3
v_gene: TRBV7-3
CDR3nt: TGTGCCAGCAGCTTAGGGGCGACAGGGCGCGCAGATACGCAGTATTTT
CDR3aa: CASSLGATGRADTQYF

abundance: NA
d_gene: NA
j_gene: TRBJ2-5
v_gene: TRBV10-3
CDR3nt: TGTGCCATCAGTGAGTCTCTGGGTGGGGAGACCCAGTACTTC
CDR3aa: CAISESLGGETQYF

abundance: NA
d_gene: TRBD2
j_gene: TRBJ2-5
v_gene: TRBV6-6
CDR3nt: TGTGCCAGCAGTTACGGGTTGACTAGCGAAGAGACCCAGTACTTC
CDR3aa: CASSYGLTSEETQYF

abundance: NA
d_gene: TRBD2
j_gene: TRBJ2-5
v_gene: TRBV10-3
CDR3nt: TGTGCCATCAGTGACCTTTCGAGCGGGGGTCGGGAGACCCAGTACTTC
CDR3aa: CAISDLSSGGRETQYF

abundance: many
d_gene: NA
j_gene: TRBJ2-5
v_gene: TRBV20-1
CDR3nt: TGCAGTGCCCTCAGCCCCGTGAGCGACCAAGAGACCCAGTACTTC
CDR3aa: CSALSPVSDQETQYF

abundance: NA
d_gene: NA
j_gene: TRBJ2-1
v_gene: TRBV5-1
CDR3nt: TGCGCCAGCAGCTGGGAACAGACCAATGAGCAGTTCTTC
CDR3aa: CASSWEQTNEQFF

abundance: few
d_gene: NA
j_gene: TRBJ1-2
v_gene: TRBV5-1
CDR3nt: TGCGCCAGCAGCTCGAGTCATGGCTACACCTTC
CDR3aa: CASSSSHGYTF

abundance: few
d_gene: NA
j_gene: TRBJ2-7
v_gene: TRBV7-9
CDR3nt: TGTGCCAGCAGCTTTCAGAGCGAGCAGTACTTC
CDR3aa: CASSFQSEQYF

abundance: NA
d_gene: NA
j_gene: TRBJ2-2
v_gene: TRBV20-1
CDR3nt: TGCAGTGCTAGAGGACCTAGCGCTACCGGGGAGCTGTTTTTT
CDR3aa: CSARGPSATGELFF

abundance: NA
d_gene: TRBD1
j_gene: TRBJ2-2
v_gene: TRBV10-1
CDR3nt: TGCGCCAGCAGTGGCGCGACAGGGAGCACCGGGGAGCTGTTTTTT
CDR3aa: CASSGATGSTGELFF

abundance: NA
d_gene: NA
j_gene: TRBJ1-2
v_gene: TRBV11-2
CDR3nt: TGTGCCAGCAGCCCCCCCTCTGGCTACACCTTC
CDR3aa: CASSPPSGYTF

abundance: NA
d_gene: NA
j_gene: TRBJ2-7
v_gene: TRBV7-2
CDR3nt: TGTGCCAGCAGCTTAGGATACGCATCCTACGAGCAGTACTTC
CDR3aa: CASSLGYASYEQYF

abundance: few
d_gene: TRBD2
j_gene: TRBJ2-1
v_gene: TRBV10-3
CDR3nt: TGTGCCATCTCTTTGTCTAGCGGGGGGAACTACAATGAGCAGTTCTTC
CDR3aa: CAISLSSGGNYNEQFF

abundance: NA
d_gene: NA
j_gene: TRBJ1-6
v_gene: TRBV29-1
CDR3nt: TGCAGCGTTCATTTGTTTTCAGGGTCGACACCGCTCAATTCACCCCTCCACTTT
CDR3aa: CSVHLFSGSTPLNSPLHF

abundance: few
d_gene: NA
j_gene: TRBJ2-5
v_gene: TRBV11-2
CDR3nt: TGTGCCAGCAGCTTAGTGCTAGGGAACCAAGAGACCCAGTACTTC
CDR3aa: CASSLVLGNQETQYF

abundance: few
d_gene: TRBD2
j_gene: TRBJ2-5
v_gene: TRBV18
CDR3nt: TGTGCCAGCTCACCACAATTGACTAGCGGGGGAGAAGAGACCCAGTACTTC
CDR3aa: CASSPQLTSGGEETQYF

abundance: NA
d_gene: NA
j_gene: TRBJ2-7
v_gene: TRBV15
CDR3nt: TGTGCCACCACAAGAGGAGCTTTCGACTACGAGCAGTACTTC
CDR3aa: CATTRGAFDYEQYF

abundance: once
d_gene: NA
j_gene: TRBJ2-7
v_gene: TRBV2
CDR3nt: TGTGCCAGCAGTGATCCCGCAGGTCACTACGAGCAGTACTTC
CDR3aa: CASSDPAGHYEQYF

abundance: NA
d_gene: TRBD2
j_gene: TRBJ2-2
v_gene: TRBV6-2/TRBV6-3
CDR3nt: TGTGCCAGCAGTGCGGGGGACCGGAACACCGGGGAGCTGTTTTTT
CDR3aa: CASSAGDRNTGELFF

abundance: few
d_gene: NA
j_gene: TRBJ2-5
v_gene: TRBV6-5
CDR3nt: TGTGCCAGCAGCCCAACTATAGGAGGCCAAGAGACCCAGTACTTC
CDR3aa: CASSPTIGGQETQYF

abundance: few
d_gene: NA
j_gene: TRBJ2-3
v_gene: TRBV2
CDR3nt: TGTGCCAGCAAAGGGATCGGTACAGATACGCAGTATTTT
CDR3aa: CASKGIGTDTQYF

abundance: NA
d_gene: NA
j_gene: TRBJ2-7
v_gene: TRBV5-1
CDR3nt: TGCGCCAGCAGCAAGGACACGTTGCTCCACGAGCAGTACTTC
CDR3aa: CASSKDTLLHEQYF

abundance: NA
d_gene: NA
j_gene: TRBJ1-5
v_gene: TRBV28
CDR3nt: TGTGCCAGCAGCCCCCCCCAGGACGGCGGTCTACAGCCCCAGCATTTT
CDR3aa: CASSPPQDGGLQPQHF

abundance: NA
d_gene: TRBD1
j_gene: TRBJ2-5
v_gene: TRBV7-9
CDR3nt: TGTGCCAGCAGCGCGGACAGGGATCAAGAGACCCAGTACTTC
CDR3aa: CASSADRDQETQYF

abundance: NA
d_gene: NA
j_gene: TRBJ1-1
v_gene: TRBV29-1
CDR3nt: TGCAGCGTTATCCCTGTTGTGGGGGGGGACACTGAAGCTTTCTTT
CDR3aa: CSVIPVVGGDTEAFF

abundance: NA
d_gene: NA
j_gene: TRBJ2-7
v_gene: TRBV4-3
CDR3nt: TGCGCCAGCAGCCAAGATAGGGGGGGAGGCGGGTACGAGCAGTACTTC
CDR3aa: CASSQDRGGGGYEQYF

abundance: few
d_gene: NA
j_gene: TRBJ2-7
v_gene: TRBV4-2
CDR3nt: TGTGCCAGCAGCCAAGCTCTCCCAAAAGAGAGGTACGAGCAGTACTTC
CDR3aa: CASSQALPKERYEQYF

abundance: few
d_gene: NA
j_gene: TRBJ2-3
v_gene: TRBV4-3
CDR3nt: TGCGCCAGCAGCCAGCTGGACTTTCCCACAGATACGCAGTATTTT
CDR3aa: CASSQLDFPTDTQYF

abundance: NA
d_gene: NA
j_gene: TRBJ2-4
v_gene: TRBV24-1
CDR3nt: TGTACCACCAGTTGGGGGGACATTCAGTACTTC
CDR3aa: CTTSWGDIQYF

abundance: few
d_gene: NA
j_gene: TRBJ2-5
v_gene: TRBV20-1
CDR3nt: TGCAGTGCTAGGGTGGGGGACCCAAGAGAGACCCAGTACTTC
CDR3aa: CSARVGDPRETQYF

abundance: NA
d_gene: NA
j_gene: TRBJ2-3
v_gene: TRBV24-1
CDR3nt: TGTGCCACCGCCAATGAGGAAACAGATACGCAGTATTTT
CDR3aa: CATANEETDTQYF

abundance: NA
d_gene: NA
j_gene: TRBJ1-2
v_gene: TRBV27
CDR3nt: TGTGCCTCCCGACGAGGCTACACCTTC
CDR3aa: CASRRGYTF

abundance: NA
d_gene: TRBD2
j_gene: TRBJ2-1
v_gene: TRBV7-2
CDR3nt: TGTGCCAGCAGCTTGGGACTAGCCTCGGGTGAGCAGTTCTTC
CDR3aa: CASSLGLASGEQFF

abundance: NA
d_gene: TRBD1
j_gene: TRBJ1-2
v_gene: TRBV27
CDR3nt: TGTGCCAGCAGTTTATTAGCAGGGGGACCCAGTGGCTACACCTTC
CDR3aa: CASSLLAGGPSGYTF

abundance: few
d_gene: TRBD1
j_gene: TRBJ2-6
v_gene: TRBV6-6
CDR3nt: TGTGCCAGCAGTTATGGGACAGGTCCCTCTGGGGCCAACGTCCTGACTTTC
CDR3aa: CASSYGTGPSGANVLTF

abundance: NA
d_gene: NA
j_gene: TRBJ2-3
v_gene: TRBV24-1
CDR3nt: TGTGCCACCAGGGGCTCTGGCACAGATACGCAGTATTTT
CDR3aa: CATRGSGTDTQYF

abundance: NA
d_gene: TRBD2
j_gene: TRBJ2-5
v_gene: TRBV20-1
CDR3nt: TGCAGTGCTAGCCCTAGCGGGATCGGGGAGACCCAGTACTTC
CDR3aa: CSASPSGIGETQYF

abundance: NA
d_gene: TRBD2
j_gene: TRBJ2-6
v_gene: TRBV4-3
CDR3nt: TGCGCCAGCAGCCCTAGCGGGGGGACGTTGTCTGGGGCCAACGTCCTGACTTTC
CDR3aa: CASSPSGGTLSGANVLTF

abundance: NA
d_gene: NA
j_gene: TRBJ1-2
v_gene: TRBV7-2
CDR3nt: TGTGCCAGCAGCCCAGGCGGGGAGGGCGGGGGCTATGGCTACACCTTC
CDR3aa: CASSPGGEGGGYGYTF

abundance: NA
d_gene: TRBD1
j_gene: TRBJ2-1
v_gene: TRBV10-3
CDR3nt: TGTGCCATCAGTGCCTTGACAGGGGGCTCCTACAATGAGCAGTTCTTC
CDR3aa: CAISALTGGSYNEQFF

abundance: once
d_gene: NA
j_gene: TRBJ1-5
v_gene: TRBV28
CDR3nt: TGTGCCAGCAGGGTGGAAGGGGGCAATCAGCCCCAGCATTTT
CDR3aa: CASRVEGGNQPQHF

abundance: NA
d_gene: NA
j_gene: TRBJ2-1
v_gene: TRBV5-1
CDR3nt: TGCGCCAGCAGCTGGGGGGTAGTAGGGGCCTACAATGAGCAGTTCTTC
CDR3aa: CASSWGVVGAYNEQFF

abundance: NA
d_gene: NA
j_gene: TRBJ2-3
v_gene: TRBV4-3
CDR3nt: TGCGCCAGCAGCCAAGAGGCCAGAAGTAGGGCAGATACGCAGTATTTT
CDR3aa: CASSQEARSRADTQYF

abundance: few
d_gene: NA
j_gene: TRBJ2-3
v_gene: TRBV6-1
CDR3nt: TGTGCCAGCAGTGAGAACCTTGGGACGCAGTATTTT
CDR3aa: CASSENLGTQYF

abundance: NA
d_gene: NA
j_gene: TRBJ2-5
v_gene: TRBV7-3
CDR3nt: TGTGCCAGCAGCTTAACAGGGCCGGGTAGGATCAGGGCAGACCGCCGAGAGACCCAGTACTTC
CDR3aa: CASSLTGPGRIRADRRETQYF

abundance: NA
d_gene: NA
j_gene: TRBJ2-5
v_gene: TRBV12-3/TRBV12-4
CDR3nt: TGTGCCAGCAGTGAAACTAGCAGTGAGCAAGAGACCCAGTACTTC
CDR3aa: CASSETSSEQETQYF

abundance: NA
d_gene: NA
j_gene: TRBJ1-5
v_gene: TRBV12-3/TRBV12-4
CDR3nt: TGTGCCAGCAGTCCCCCAGGACGGTTCAATCAGCCCCAGCATTTT
CDR3aa: CASSPPGRFNQPQHF

abundance: NA
d_gene: NA
j_gene: TRBJ2-4
v_gene: TRBV5-1
CDR3nt: TGCGCCAGCAGCTTGGCCGGTAGATCAGGGCAGTACTTC
CDR3aa: CASSLAGRSGQYF

abundance: NA
d_gene: TRBD2
j_gene: TRBJ2-1
v_gene: TRBV12-3/TRBV12-4
CDR3nt: TGTGCCAGCAGCCCCGGGACTAGCCTGGACAGTGGAGAGCAGTTCTTC
CDR3aa: CASSPGTSLDSGEQFF

abundance: few
d_gene: NA
j_gene: TRBJ2-3
v_gene: TRBV6-2/TRBV6-3
CDR3nt: TGTGCCAGCAGTCGTTCACTTCTAGCCTCGACCACAGATACGCAGTATTTT
CDR3aa: CASSRSLLASTTDTQYF